The clone carrying this T cell receptor beta chain occurred a few times. Its antigen remains unknown. MiXCR was run by TCRdb on the 5' RACE reads, yielding one entry per CDR3 protein. The table records about 100,000 distinct CDR3 sequences, 8.5% to 14% of them present only once. This entry is derived from a study of T-cell memory formation after mild COVID-19. There are 14 residues in the CDR3. Trimming took off 6 bases at V and 4 bases at J, with 13 bases between the two ends. Whole-study findings and limits: Clones that contracted clustered mainly in CM and EM if CD4+ and in EMRA if CD8+. Whether day 37 second-wave clones are SARS-CoV-2-specific was not confirmed.

The chain recombines TRBV12-3 or TRBV12-4 with TRBJ1-5; the D gene is possibly TRBD1 (6 bases). This TCR came from a man younger than 35 who had mild COVID-19 (a few samples of this study predate the infection). Cell type and time point are not known. Sequenced material: PBMCs or a T cell subset sorted from them (not recorded which). CDR3 DNA sequence: TGTGCCAGCAGAAGTGGAGGGGGGAATCAGCCCCAGCATTTT. It specifies CASRSGGGNQPQHF.